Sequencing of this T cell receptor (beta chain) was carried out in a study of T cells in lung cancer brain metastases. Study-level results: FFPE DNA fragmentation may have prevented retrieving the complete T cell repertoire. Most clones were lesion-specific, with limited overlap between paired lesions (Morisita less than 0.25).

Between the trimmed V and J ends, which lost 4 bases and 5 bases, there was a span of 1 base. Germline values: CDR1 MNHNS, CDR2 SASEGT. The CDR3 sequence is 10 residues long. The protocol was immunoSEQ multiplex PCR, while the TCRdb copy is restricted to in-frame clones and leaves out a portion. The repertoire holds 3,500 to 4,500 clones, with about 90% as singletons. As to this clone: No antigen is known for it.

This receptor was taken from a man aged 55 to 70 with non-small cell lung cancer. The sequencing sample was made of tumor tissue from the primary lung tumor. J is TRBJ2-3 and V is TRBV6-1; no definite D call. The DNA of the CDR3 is TGTGCCAGCAGTGTAGATACGCAGTATTTT. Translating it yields CASSVDTQYF.